This T cell receptor (beta chain) was recorded in a study of cytomegalovirus exposure and HLA in healthy donors (dated by TCRdb to about 2017). About the full investigation: According to an earlier analysis of 550 to 700 of the donors, some 180 million T cells yielded 117 million unique TCR beta sequences and about 300 Gb of sequence data. Roughly 320 gigabases of sequencing data and roughly 81 million unique TCR sequences made up an early release that covered approximately 700 HLA-typed donors. Of the roughly 400 genotyped donors, 81% fell in the genetic ancestry cluster associated with self-reported Caucasian donors. The study was designed to test whether signatures of past pathogen exposure could be identified by cataloging public T cell receptors. The study used immunosequencing to profile the T cell repertoires of approximately 690 subjects and linked those repertoires to cytomegalovirus serostatus. A separate validation cohort of roughly 120 different subjects was used in addition to the roughly 700-subject first cohort. To predict cytomegalovirus infection status, the study brought together high-throughput TCR immunosequencing, statistical association of individual TCRs with disease status, and machine learning. A later analysis re-examined previously published TCR beta repertoires from over 500 donors and added high-resolution HLA genotyping to investigate patterns of TCR occurrence. In the later analysis, no new phenotypic data were used to find candidate immune exposures; instead, reliance was placed on TCR beta sequences and their occurrence across donors. An earlier analysis of fewer than 750 of the donors used high-throughput TCR beta sequencing to judge whether each TCR beta V gene segment behaved as functional or pseudogenic. Donor age, sex, ethnicity and CMV serostatus were compiled together with the repertoire data. A later genetic analysis took genome-wide SNP genotypes for about 65% of the roughly 670 donors and used that subset as a discovery cohort. All discovery cohort repertoires had been generated on a single sequencing platform. Both class I and class II loci were covered by HLA typing, at four-digit resolution. Typing coverage differed by locus: A, B, C, DRB1 and DQB1 were typed in about 620-640 donors, DQA1 in around 500, DPA1 in nearly 610, and DPB1 in just under 490. Because of strong linkage in the cohort, 5 or 6 DR-DQ haplotypes were treated as single units for association and clustering. On average, roughly 200,000 unique TCR beta nucleotide sequences were sequenced per donor among several hundred genotyped donors of the cohort, with 15% to 20% of those sequences being non-productive. Here is what the overall study found, with its caveats: A few of the identified cytomegalovirus-associated TCR beta chains were confirmed in vitro to be specific for cytomegalovirus antigens. It was suggested by the authors that the approach could potentially be generalized to other disease states and immunological phenotypes. In a later analysis, several top co-occurrence clusters were reported to appear linked to parvovirus B19, influenza, CMV and Epstein-Barr virus. Roughly 15 rarely observed V segments, including chromosome 9 orphons, were excluded from the earlier analysis of about 610 of the donors because counts were too low. A later genetic analysis associated a missense DCLRE1C variant with V-gene and J-gene trimming of TCR beta chains, and an independent cohort replicated the association. Broadly in line with IMGT annotations, most TCR beta V segments showed up in productive rearrangements about 87% or about 30% of the time in an earlier analysis of several hundred of the donors. A total of 150 to 200 TCR beta chains were listed by the study as associated with cytomegalovirus. A later analysis found that most CMV-associated TCR beta chains appeared HLA-restricted, with HLA associations seemingly driven largely by CMV exposure. A later analysis found that HLA-associated TCR beta chains were more clonally expanded and had lower generation probabilities than equally common non-associated chains. A cluster of highly shared sequence variants was judged likely to represent a technical artifact of the sequencing pipeline. For the cohort, immune exposure information was limited to CMV serostatus. Roughly uniform sequencing depth across donors was assumed in presence/absence analyses, although this assumption may not hold. Cytomegalovirus status was reported to be diagnosed by the classifier with high specificity and sensitivity in both the original and validation cohorts. A later genetic analysis reported fewer N-insertions in productive TCRs among donors in an Asian-associated ancestry cluster than the roughly 650-donor mean. In a later analysis, TCR association rates were found to vary across HLA loci, with the most associated TCRs seen for DRB1 alleles and the fewest for HLA-C alleles. While some public TCRs were present in many individuals, most TCR sequences turned up only very rarely across donors. A further reported finding was that TCR beta sequences accurately predicted the HLA-A and HLA-B alleles for most subjects in the first cohort. Because the 87-base-pair reads could not distinguish some IMGT-functional V segments, including TRBV6-2 and TRBV6-3, those segments were excluded. Correlated functional status among segregating V segments might be attributable to linkage disequilibrium, but an unknown experimental factor could not be ruled out. Specific HLA alleles were associated with 15,000 to 20,000 TCR beta sequences at a false discovery rate of 0.05 in a later analysis. Because some donors lacked HLA typing at each locus, the association tests relied only on the typed subset. Strong co-occurrence of HLA alleles, especially DR and DQ, made assigning TCR associations to individual alleles difficult. This cohort had only TCR beta chains sequenced, and the lack of alpha or paired-chain data limited which features could be detected.

With respect to this clone: What antigen it recognizes has not been identified. It has no much larger one-base neighbor in the sample; base qualities were not kept.

Per the germline V gene, SGHDN is the CDR1 and FVKESK is the CDR2. The junction carries 11 bases between V and J, which are trimmed by 1 base and 6 bases respectively. The CDR3 spans 14 residues, from the cysteine through the phenylalanine. The DNA shown is the 42-base CDR3, in frame from base 1. The cohort was made up of 500 to 800 healthy bone marrow donors. At the time of sampling, every cohort member was nominally healthy, though immune exposures that went unrecorded were likely present. The donor tested CMV seronegative and was one of the 352 seronegative cohort members. Every donor gave a peripheral blood sample, and the peripheral blood mononuclear cells from that sample were used for TCR beta sequencing. The Qiagen DNeasy Blood Extraction Kit was used to extract genomic DNA from the blood cell samples. The library was generated by the immunoSEQ multiplex PCR assay. The multiplex PCR relied on a mix of 60 forward primers for TCR Vbeta segments and 13 reverse primers for TCR Jbeta segments. A multiplex PCR assay on genomic DNA amplified the CDR3 region of rearranged TCR beta genes. Amplified TCR beta libraries were sequenced as 87-base-pair reads on the Illumina HiSeq System. From the authors' description of their analysis: In a later analysis, tens of millions of unique TCR beta chains were counted across the 650 to 700 repertoires, and around 10 million of these chains were shared by at least two donors. Raw reads were error-corrected and collapsed into unique sequences with a nearest-neighbor algorithm that merged closely related sequences to remove PCR and sequencing errors. Alignment of CDR3 sequences to IMGT reference sequences was used to assign V, D and J gene segments. For a sequence to be retained, a match of at least six nucleotides to both a V gene segment and a J gene segment was required. A rearrangement counted as productive if the CDR3 had no stop codons and remained in frame with V and J, and every other rearrangement counted as non-productive. CDR3 was defined by IMGT convention, running from the second conserved V-encoded cysteine to the conserved J-encoded phenylalanine. In an earlier analysis of around 570 of the donors, sequences lacking an unambiguous match to a single V gene segment were excluded. In an earlier analysis of around 600 of the donors, V segments were called functional above 56.7% productive rearrangements and were called segregating when the between-donor standard deviation exceeded 5%. A statistical classification framework was developed to diagnose cytomegalovirus status using the catalog of TCR beta chain sequences. In a later analysis, TCR nucleotide sequences were compared against IMGT/GENE-DB human TR gene sequences so that V and J genes could be assigned. The TCRdist pipeline was used in a later analysis to assign CDR3 sequences and most-parsimonious VDJ recombination scenarios. In a later analysis, each TCR beta chain was defined by its CDR3 amino acid sequence together with its V-gene family, and reads without a unique V-gene family were excluded. To address suspected cross-contamination and a sequencing artifact, a later analysis removed roughly 640 highly shared, low-generation-probability nucleotide sequences. In a later analysis, a clonal expansion index for each public chain was calculated from normalized within-repertoire ranks of inferred template counts. In a later analysis, generation probabilities were computed with a VDJ recombination model fitted to out-of-frame rearrangements, and the resulting probabilities were checked against IGoR. A later analysis scored TCR-TCR, TCR-HLA and TCR-CMV co-occurrence with hypergeometric tests, applying a repertoire-size bias correction to TCR pairs. False discovery rates were estimated in a later analysis by permuting HLA or CMV assignments 20 times. In a later analysis, co-occurring TCRs were grouped using DBSCAN, with TCRdist sequence similarity added in when clustering inside HLA-allele-positive subsets. Repertoires with fewer than 30,000 or more than 120,000 public chains, plus five repertoires with anomalous nucleotide sharing, were excluded from co-occurrence clustering. This immuneACCESS table, as held by TCRdb, lists in-frame sequences with V and J called but not all clones. Of the missing ones, under half trace to an unresolved V gene in checked studies; the others have no known cause. Clonal size and the V and J genes are those of that table, whereas D and trimming came from the DNA. The sample table shows more than 60,000 clones, and about 80% are seen once. The leading ten clones occupy around 4.2% of the sample.

Sample: PBMCs. This clonotype originated in a woman younger than 45 in good health and CMV-seronegative. In this chain, TRBV14 is recombined with TRBJ2-3, with no confident D gene call. The CDR3 region has the sequence CASSQVSLVDTQYF. The DNA sequence follows: TGTGCCAGCAGCCAAGTAAGCTTGGTGGATACGCAGTATTTT. The variable domain in full, with residues beyond the CDR3 obtained from the reference TRBV14 and TRBJ2-3 genes, is EAGVTQFPSHSVIEKGQTVTLRCDPISGHDNLYWYRRVMGKEIKFLLHFVKESKQDESGMPNNRFLAERTGGTYSTLKVQPAELEDSGVYFCASSQVSLVDTQYFGPGTRLTVL.